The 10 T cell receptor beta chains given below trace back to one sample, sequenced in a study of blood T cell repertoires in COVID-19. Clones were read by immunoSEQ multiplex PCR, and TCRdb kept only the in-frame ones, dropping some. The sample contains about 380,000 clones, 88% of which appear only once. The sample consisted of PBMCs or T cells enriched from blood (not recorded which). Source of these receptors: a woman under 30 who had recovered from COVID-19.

The CDR3 region is CASSYTGEQYF. The CDR3 region has the DNA TGTGCCAGCAGTTACACGGGGGAGCAGTACTTC. J is TRBJ2-7 and V is TRBV6-5; maybe TRBD2 (5 bases). The CDR3 runs to 11 residues. The germline gives CDR1 MNHEY, CDR2 SVGAGI. Trimming left V 2 bases short and J 7 bases short, with 6 bases between.

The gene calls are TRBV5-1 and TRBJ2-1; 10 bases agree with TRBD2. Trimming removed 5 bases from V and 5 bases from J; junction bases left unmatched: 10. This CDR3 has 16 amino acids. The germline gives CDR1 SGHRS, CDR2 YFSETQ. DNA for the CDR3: TGCGCCAGCAGGCCCTTAGCGGGGGGCCAGAACAATGAGCAGTTCTTC. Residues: CASRPLAGGQNNEQFF.

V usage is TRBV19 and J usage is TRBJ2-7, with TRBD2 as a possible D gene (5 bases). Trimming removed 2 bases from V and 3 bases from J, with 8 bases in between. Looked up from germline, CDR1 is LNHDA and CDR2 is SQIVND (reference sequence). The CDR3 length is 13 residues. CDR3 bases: TGTGCCAGTAGTATAATCCGGGGCTACGAGCAGTACTTC. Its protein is CASSIIRGYEQYF.

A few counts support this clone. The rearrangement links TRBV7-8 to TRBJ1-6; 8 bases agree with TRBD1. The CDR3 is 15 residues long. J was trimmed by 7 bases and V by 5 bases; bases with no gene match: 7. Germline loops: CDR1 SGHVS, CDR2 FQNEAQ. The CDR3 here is CASSPGDRMNSPLHF. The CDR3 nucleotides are TGTGCCAGCAGCCCCGGGGACAGGATGAATTCACCCCTCCACTTT.

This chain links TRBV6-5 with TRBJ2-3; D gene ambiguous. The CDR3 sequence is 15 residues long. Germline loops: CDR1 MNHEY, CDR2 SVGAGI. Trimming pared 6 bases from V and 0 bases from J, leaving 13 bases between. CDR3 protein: CASRLIATSTDTQYF. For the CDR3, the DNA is TGTGCCAGCAGACTTATTGCCACTAGCACAGATACGCAGTATTTT.

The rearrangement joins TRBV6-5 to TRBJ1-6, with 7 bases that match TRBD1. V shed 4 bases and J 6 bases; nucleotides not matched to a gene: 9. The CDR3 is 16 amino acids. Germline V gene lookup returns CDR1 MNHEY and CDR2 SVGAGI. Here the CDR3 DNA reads TGTGCCAGCAGTTTAACCAGGGGGGAGCCTAATTCACCCCTCCACTTT. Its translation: CASSLTRGEPNSPLHF.

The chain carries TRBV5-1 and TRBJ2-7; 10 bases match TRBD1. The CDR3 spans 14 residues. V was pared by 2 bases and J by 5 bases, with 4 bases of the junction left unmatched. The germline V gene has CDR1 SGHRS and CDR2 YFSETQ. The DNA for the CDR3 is TGCGCCAGCAGCTTTGGGACAGGGGTCCACGAGCAGTACTTC. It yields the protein CASSFGTGVHEQYF.

CDR3 sequence (DNA): TGCGCCAGCAGCCCCGGACGGGAGGATACGCAGTATTTT. This gives the protein CASSPGREDTQYF. The V and J genes are TRBV5-1 and TRBJ2-3; a weak D match, TRBD2 (6 bases). The V gene's germline CDR1 is SGHRS and CDR2 YFSETQ. V was cut by 4 bases and J by 6 bases, with 12 bases left in between. The CDR3 has 13 amino acids. Full variable domain (remainder filled in from reference TRBV5-1 and TRBJ2-3): KAGVTQTPRYLIKTRGQQVTLSCSPISGHRSVSWYQQTPGQGLQFLFEYFSETQRNKGNFPGRFSGRQFSNSRSEMNVSTLELGDSALYLCASSPGREDTQYFGPGTRLTVL.

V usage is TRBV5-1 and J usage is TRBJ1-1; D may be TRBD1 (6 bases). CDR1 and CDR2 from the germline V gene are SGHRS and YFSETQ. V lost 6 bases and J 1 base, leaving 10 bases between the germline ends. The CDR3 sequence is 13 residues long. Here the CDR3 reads CASTQGPNTEAFF. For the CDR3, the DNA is TGCGCCAGCACCCAGGGGCCGAACACTGAAGCTTTCTTT.

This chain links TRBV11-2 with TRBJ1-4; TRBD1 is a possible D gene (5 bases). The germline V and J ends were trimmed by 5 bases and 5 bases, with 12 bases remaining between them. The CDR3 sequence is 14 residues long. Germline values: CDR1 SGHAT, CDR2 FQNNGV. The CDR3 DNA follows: TGTGCCAGCAGCACCTATCGGGGGAATGAAAAACTGTTTTTT. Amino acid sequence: CASSTYRGNEKLFF.